This TCR beta chain was recorded in a study of T cell changes during pregnancy in multiple sclerosis. Only in-frame clones appear in the TCRdb table, and some are missing; sequencing was by immunoSEQ multiplex PCR. The sample lists tens of thousands of clones, around 90% seen once, with approximately 12% in the top ten. The CDR3 length is 13 residues. Germline V gene sequence: CDR1 SGDLS, CDR2 YYNGEE. Trimming removed 0 bases at V and 7 bases at J, with 7 bases between. This chain connects TRBV9 to TRBJ2-2; D ambiguous. Sequencing was performed on CD8+ T cells from peripheral blood mononuclear cells, taken in the first trimester of pregnancy. The source is a female donor with multiple sclerosis, enrolled in a pregnancy study. Here the CDR3 reads CASSVGSSGELFF. The CDR3 nucleotides are TGTGCCAGCAGCGTAGGCTCTAGCGGGGAGCTGTTTTTT. Using reference TRBV9 and TRBJ2-2 for the parts outside the CDR3, the full variable domain is DSGVTQTPKHLITATGQRVTLRCSPRSGDLSVYWYQQSLDQGLQFLIQYYNGEERAKGNILERFSAQQFPDLHSELNLSSLELGDSALYFCASSVGSSGELFFGEGSRLTVL.